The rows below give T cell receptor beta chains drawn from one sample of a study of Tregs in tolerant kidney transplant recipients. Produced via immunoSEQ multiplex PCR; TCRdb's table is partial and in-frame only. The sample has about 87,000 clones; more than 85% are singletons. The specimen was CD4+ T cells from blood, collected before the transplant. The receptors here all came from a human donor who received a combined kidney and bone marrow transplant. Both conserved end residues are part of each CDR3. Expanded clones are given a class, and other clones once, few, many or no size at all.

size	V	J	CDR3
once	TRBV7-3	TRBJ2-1	CASSPSGGRRNEQFF
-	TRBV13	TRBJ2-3	CASSLGGDTQYF
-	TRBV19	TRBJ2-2	CASSIRQGATGELFF
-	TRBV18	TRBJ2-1	CASSPYTSSYNEQFF
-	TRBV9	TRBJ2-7	CASSVDLSAYEQYF
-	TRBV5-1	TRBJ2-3	CASSSGWGGVSDTQYF
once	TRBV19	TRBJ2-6	CASSVSSGANVLTF
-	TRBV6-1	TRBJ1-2	CASREGQPANYGYTF
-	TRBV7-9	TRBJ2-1	CASSSSGGGSYNEQFF
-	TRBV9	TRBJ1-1	CASSVTGMNTEAFF
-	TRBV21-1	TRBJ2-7	CASSRKGAGALYEQYF
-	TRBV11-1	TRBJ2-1	CASSLSLSSYNEQFF
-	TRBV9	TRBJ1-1	CASSPRGQLTEAFF
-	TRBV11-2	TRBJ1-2	CASSSLRHYGYTF
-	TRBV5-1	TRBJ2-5	CASKILGAQETQYF
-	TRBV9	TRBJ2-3	CASSPRGLAGGQAPDTQYF
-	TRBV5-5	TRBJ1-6	CASSFQDRENSPLHF
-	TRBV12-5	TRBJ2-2	CASGFRVLDAGELFF
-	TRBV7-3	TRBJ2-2	CASSLGATGELFF
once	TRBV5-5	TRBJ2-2	CASTLRSDTGELFF
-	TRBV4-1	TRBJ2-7	CASSQGGMETYEQYF
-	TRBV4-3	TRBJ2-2	CASSQLGAILFF
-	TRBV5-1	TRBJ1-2	CASRPDTNYGYTF
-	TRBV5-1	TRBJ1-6	CASSRKTGDSYNSPLHF
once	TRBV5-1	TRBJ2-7	CASSPGLVVSYEQYF